The sample holds a few counts of the clone carrying this T cell receptor beta chain. The CDR3 runs 15 residues. Trimming removed 6 bases from V and 2 bases from J, with 13 bases in between. The germline V gene has CDR1 MNHNS and CDR2 SASEGT. The data belong to a study of T cells after yellow fever vaccination. Each CDR3 protein is one row after TCRdb ran MiXCR on the 5' RACE reads. The table has 150,000 to 200,000 distinct CDR3 sequences, around 10% seen once; the top ten hold 35% to 45%. The clonotype comes from a man aged 18 to 35 who received the YFV17D yellow fever vaccine. The gene calls are TRBV6-1 and TRBJ1-4, with D maybe TRBD1 (6 bases). This specimen was CD8+ T cells sorted from PBMCs, taken 15 days after the yellow fever booster vaccination. The CDR3 bases are TGTGCCAGCAGCGGACCCGGACAGACTAATGAAAAACTGTTTTTT. Its protein is CASSGPGQTNEKLFF.